This T cell receptor beta chain originates from a study of blood T cell repertoires in COVID-19. About the research overall: T cells, B-cell-depleted T cells, or PBMCs supplied cDNA or gDNA.

Germline V gives CDR1 MNHEY, CDR2 SMNVEV (reference sequence). This CDR3 region has 15 residues. J was trimmed by 4 bases and V by 0 bases; bases with no gene match: 1. In the source study's methods: Reference gene primer amplification yielded estimated nucleated cell counts. Some clones are missing from TCRdb's copy, which holds only in-frame ones; the method was immunoSEQ multiplex PCR. V and J calls and clone size are those listed in that table; D and trimming were worked out from the DNA. In the table there are under 50,000 clones, approximately 95% of which are singletons. Patients at the Seattle site were enrolled during active infection and followed longitudinally.

This TCR derives from a man aged 55 to 70 with COVID-19, enrolled during active disease. The source material was peripheral blood. The gene calls are TRBV27 and TRBJ1-1; 11 bases match TRBD1. As DNA, the CDR3 is TGTGCCAGCAGTTTATCGGGGACAGGGGGCACTGAAGCTTTCTTT. Amino acid sequence: CASSLSGTGGTEAFF.